A selection of T cell receptor beta chains follows, all from one sample in a study of shared clonotypes between healthy human individuals. Sequencing was performed with immunoSEQ multiplex PCR; in TCRdb, only in-frame clones are kept and a portion is missing. In the table there are millions of clones, roughly 96% of which are singletons. The specimen was naive CD4+ T cells sorted from blood. These receptors were taken from a man aged 18-30 years in good health. CDR3s include the opening cysteine and the closing phenylalanine or tryptophan. The D gene is left open where the match is weak. Not every row has a clone size; where given, it reads once, few, many or a size class.

size	J	V	D	DNA	CDR3
NA	TRBJ1-6	TRBV19	NA	TGTGCCAGTTCGGACCTGGGGAGCTCCTATAATTCACCCCTCCACTTT	CASSDLGSSYNSPLHF
NA	TRBJ1-1	TRBV5-1	NA	TGCGCCAGCAGCCTGACTACAGTGAACACTGAAGCTTTCTTT	CASSLTTVNTEAFF
NA	TRBJ2-5	TRBV30	TRBD1	TGTGCCTGGAGTCGGGACAGGGGAGCCGGGACCCAGTACTTC	CAWSRDRGAGTQYF
NA	TRBJ1-1	TRBV6-5	NA	TGTGCCAGCAGAAGGGACACCCTGGGGACTGAAGCTTTCTTT	CASRRDTLGTEAFF
NA	TRBJ2-5	TRBV15	NA	TGTGCCACCAGCCGGGGGGCGGGGAATACCTACCAAGAGACCCAGTACTTC	CATSRGAGNTYQETQYF
once	TRBJ1-5	TRBV21-1	NA	TGTGCCAGCAGGCCTTGGAGGCCCCATCAGCCCCAGCATTTT	CASRPWRPHQPQHF
NA	TRBJ1-1	TRBV2	NA	TGTGCCAGCAGTGACGAGTTAAACACTGAAGCTTTCTTT	CASSDELNTEAFF
NA	TRBJ2-7	TRBV7-3	NA	TGTGCCAGCAGCTTAACGGGCAGGTTGAACGAGCAGTACTTC	CASSLTGRLNEQYF
NA	TRBJ1-4	TRBV10-3	NA	TGTGCCATCAGTGAGTCCGGAGCTAATGAAAAACTGTTTTTT	CAISESGANEKLFF
NA	TRBJ2-2	TRBV2	NA	TGTGCCAGCAAGGGGCTGACGAACACCGGGGAGCTGTTTTTT	CASKGLTNTGELFF
NA	TRBJ2-5	TRBV29-1	NA	TGCAGCGTACAGGGCGGCCAAGAGACCCAGTACTTC	CSVQGGQETQYF
NA	TRBJ2-5	TRBV5-1	TRBD1	TGCGCCAGCAGCTTAACCGGACAGGCCAGAGTTCTCCAAGAGACCCAGTACTTC	CASSLTGQARVLQETQYF
NA	TRBJ2-5	TRBV5-4	TRBD1	TGTGCCAGCAGCCTGGGGACAGAAGAGACCCAGTACTTC	CASSLGTEETQYF
NA	TRBJ2-1	TRBV5-4	NA	TGTGCCAGCAGCTCCTCGGGGGGCCAGTGGAGTGAGCAGTTCTTC	CASSSSGGQWSEQFF
NA	TRBJ1-6	TRBV30	TRBD1	TGTGCCTGGAGTGTAAAAAGCATCCCGGCTACAGCGGGACAGGGGCATTCACCCCTCCACTTT	CAWSVKSIPATAGQGHSPLHF
NA	TRBJ2-5	TRBV30	NA	TGTGCCTGGAGTGTTCTGGGCCTCGCAAAAGAGACCCAGTACTTC	CAWSVLGLAKETQYF
NA	TRBJ1-1	TRBV4-1	NA	TGCGCCAGCAGCCCCCTGGGGGAGGCGAACACTGAAGCTTTCTTT	CASSPLGEANTEAFF
NA	TRBJ1-4	TRBV7-2	NA	TGTGCCAGCAGCTTTGGAGGAAAACTGTTTTTT	CASSFGGKLFF
NA	TRBJ1-3	TRBV5-1	NA	TGCGCCAGCAGCTCTACATTCTCTGGAAACACCATATATTTT	CASSSTFSGNTIYF
NA	TRBJ2-2	TRBV27	NA	TGTGCCAGCAGACAGGACGAGAACACCGGGGAGCTGTTTTTT	CASRQDENTGELFF
NA	TRBJ2-2	TRBV11-3	NA	TGTGCCAGCAGCCACCCGGCGGGGACGAACACCGGGGAGCTGTTTTTT	CASSHPAGTNTGELFF
NA	TRBJ1-5	TRBV7-8	NA	TGTGCCAGCAGCTTGAGGGAGGTCACAACCCGTGGGAATCAGCCCCAGCATTTT	CASSLREVTTRGNQPQHF
NA	TRBJ2-7	TRBV7-2	TRBD2	TGTGCCAGCAGCTCTGGGCGGGGGACCTACGAGCAGTACTTC	CASSSGRGTYEQYF
NA	TRBJ2-2	TRBV19	NA	TGTGCCAGTAGTATAGACCCGGACATGCTTGACACCGGGGAGCTGTTTTTT	CASSIDPDMLDTGELFF
NA	TRBJ2-2	TRBV7-3	NA	TGTGCCAGCAGCTCTAGCCCCGGGGAGCTGTTTTTT	CASSSSPGELFF
NA	TRBJ1-4	TRBV7-8	TRBD1	TGTGCCAGCAGTACCTCAGGGGGCGGCGAAAAACTGTTTTTT	CASSTSGGGEKLFF
NA	TRBJ1-2	TRBV11-2	TRBD1	TGTGCCAGCAGCCCCGGGACAGGGGAACGGTATGGCTACACCTTC	CASSPGTGERYGYTF